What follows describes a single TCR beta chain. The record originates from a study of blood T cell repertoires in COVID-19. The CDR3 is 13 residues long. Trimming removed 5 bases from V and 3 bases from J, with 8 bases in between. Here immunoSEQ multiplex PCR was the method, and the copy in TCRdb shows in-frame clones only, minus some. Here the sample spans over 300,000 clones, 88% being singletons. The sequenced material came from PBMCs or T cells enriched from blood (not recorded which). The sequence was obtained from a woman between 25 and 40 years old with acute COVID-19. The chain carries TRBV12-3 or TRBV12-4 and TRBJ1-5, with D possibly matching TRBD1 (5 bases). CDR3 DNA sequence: TGTGCCAGCAGTGGAGGGGCCAATCAGCCCCAGCATTTT. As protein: CASSGGANQPQHF.